This T cell receptor beta chain was captured by sequencing in a study of T cells in Graves' hyperthyroidism and ophthalmopathy. Study conclusions and caveats: A 13 V-J signature model discriminated ophthalmopathy versus stable hyperthyroidism. The model predicted ophthalmopathy a median about 6.6 months before onset. Blood shared most expanded thyroid clonotypes above 0.001.

Concerning this clonotype: Its target is unknown. This sequence may be a read error, since a much larger clone differs from it by one base.

From RNA transcripts, TCR beta CDR3 regions were amplified. Carried out on the TCR CDR3, a first-round RT-PCR used the HTBI primer set. Each CDR3 protein is one row after TCRdb ran MiXCR on the multiplex PCR reads. The profile shows about 610,000 distinct CDR3 sequences, about a sixth of them singletons. V was trimmed by 6 bases and J by 0 bases, leaving 12 bases between them. The CDR3 is made up of 14 amino acids. PBMCs stemmed from about 9.7 ml fresh peripheral blood. The sequenced material came from blood. The clonotype originates from a woman aged 40 to 55 with Graves' ophthalmopathy. The chain combines TRBV12-3 or TRBV12-4 with TRBJ2-7; the D gene is possibly TRBD2 (7 bases). The CDR3 here is CASSGRGASYEQYF. The CDR3 region has the DNA TGTGCCAGCAGCGGACGGGGGGCCTCCTACGAGCAGTACTTC.